A single sample gave rise to the 21 T cell receptor beta chains below, sequenced in a study of vaccination effects on CD4 cells after COVID-19. Using immunoSEQ multiplex PCR, the repertoire was profiled, and TCRdb retains in-frame clones only, with some absent. The sample lists fewer than 35,000 clones; roughly 81% were seen once. Cultured cells yielded isolated CD4+ T cells after nine to ten days. Everyone in the study got two shots of either the BNT162b2 or mRNA-1273 vaccine. These receptors are not linked to any known antigen. The specimen was CD4+ T cells from PBMCs cultured without peptide, collected after COVID-19 vaccination. These receptors originate from a human donor who received a COVID-19 vaccine.

This chain connects TRBV10-3 to TRBJ1-1, with no clear D. Germline CDR1 and CDR2: ENHRY and SYGVKD. Trimming stripped 0 bases from V and 1 base from J, with 9 bases between. There are 15 residues in the CDR3. The CDR3 sequence: CAISESLGGNTEAFF. CDR3 coding DNA: TGTGCCATCAGTGAGTCACTGGGTGGGAACACTGAAGCTTTCTTT.

The chain carries TRBV11-3 and TRBJ2-1, with 7 nucleotides matching TRBD1. The CDR3 loop spans 13 amino acids. With V trimmed by 7 bases and J by 4 bases, 4 bases remained unmatched. Germline V gene data show CDR1 as SGHNT and CDR2 as YENEEA. The CDR3 sequence is CASTGTAYNEQFF. The CDR3 nucleotides read TGTGCCAGCACCGGGACAGCTTACAATGAGCAGTTCTTC.

The chain carries TRBV27 and TRBJ1-5; 10 positions agree with TRBD1. CDR3 size: 15 residues. V shed 6 bases and J 1 base; nucleotides not matched to a gene: 3. Germline loops: CDR1 MNHEY, CDR2 SMNVEV (reference sequence). As DNA, the CDR3 is TGTGCCAGCAGGACAGGGGGCGTGAGCAATCAGCCCCAGCATTTT. As protein: CASRTGGVSNQPQHF.

The V and J genes are TRBV30 and TRBJ2-5, with D perhaps TRBD2 (5 bases). Per germline, CDR1 GTSNPN and CDR2 SVGIG (reference sequence). The CDR3 sequence is 12 residues long. V lost 2 bases and J 1 base, leaving 5 bases between the germline ends. The CDR3 loop reads CAWSRGQETQYF. The DNA for the CDR3 is TGTGCCTGGAGTCGGGGCCAAGAGACCCAGTACTTC.

The sample holds one count of this clone. This chain uses TRBV19 with TRBJ2-3; D possibly matches TRBD1 or TRBD2 (6 bases each). CDR3 size: 17 residues. Deletions cut 1 base from V and 5 bases from J, with 19 bases between. Germline V gives CDR1 LNHDA, CDR2 SQIVND (reference sequence). The CDR3 DNA reads as TGTGCCAGTAGTATAGCTGGCGGGACACGGGACCGAGATACGCAGTATTTT. This encodes CASSIAGGTRDRDTQYF.

The chain carries TRBV30 and TRBJ2-3, with D possibly TRBD1 on 6 matching bases. Per germline, CDR1 GTSNPN and CDR2 SVGIG (reference sequence). V shed 4 bases and J shed 2 bases, with 16 bases lying between them. This CDR3 is 15 amino acids long. The CDR3 sequence is CAWTAGQGNTDTQYF. Written as DNA, the CDR3 is TGTGCCTGGACGGCGGGTCAGGGGAACACAGATACGCAGTATTTT.

The gene calls are TRBV2 and TRBJ2-7; 9 bases are a match to TRBD2. CDR3 length: 16 amino acids. In germline, CDR1 is SNHLY, CDR2 FYNNEI. Losses at the gene ends were 0 bases for V and 5 bases for J; bases not matched to a gene: 8. DNA of the CDR3: TGTGCCAGCAGTGAAGCGGGTGGGACTAGCCGAGACGAGCAGTACTTC. It is translated as CASSEAGGTSRDEQYF.

CDR3 loop: CASSPDTNYGYTF. DNA for the CDR3: TGTGCCAGCAGCCCCGACACCAACTATGGCTACACCTTC. The chain is built from TRBV6-4 and TRBJ1-2; D gene unclear. The CDR3 extends over 13 amino acids. The germline gives CDR1 MRHNA, CDR2 SNTAGT. V lost 6 bases and J lost 2, with 10 bases in between.

This clone was observed once. The chain joins TRBV11-3 to TRBJ1-2; D might be TRBD1 (6 bases). This CDR3 is built from 18 residues. Per germline, CDR1 SGHNT and CDR2 YENEEA. V was trimmed by 1 base and J by 5 bases, leaving 23 bases between them. CDR3 nucleotides: TGTGCCAGCAGCTTAGGCCCCGGTGCACGGGGGGCTAGGTATGGCTACACCTTC. Translation: CASSLGPGARGARYGYTF. Using reference TRBV11-3 and TRBJ1-2 for the parts outside the CDR3, the full variable domain is EAGVVQSPRYKIIEKKQPVAFWCNPISGHNTLYWYLQNLGQGPELLIRYENEEAVDDSQLPKDRFSAERLKGVDSTLKIQPAELGDSAVYLCASSLGPGARGARYGYTFGSGTRLTVV.

The V call is TRBV30, the J call TRBJ1-1; TRBD1 matches 8 bases. The CDR3 has 12 residues. Trimming took 4 bases from V and 5 from J; bases not matched to a gene: 3. CDR1 is GTSNPN and CDR2 is SVGIG in the germline V gene (reference sequence). CDR3 protein: CAWNTGGTEAFF. The DNA for the CDR3 is TGTGCCTGGAATACAGGGGGAACTGAAGCTTTCTTT.

The chain has TRBV7-2 and TRBJ2-5; D is unresolved. CDR1 and CDR2 (germline): SGHTA, FQGNSA. Trimming shortened V by 5 bases and J by 3 bases, and 16 bases separated the two germline ends. This CDR3 comprises 15 residues. For the CDR3, the DNA is TGTGCCAGCAGCCCCGGAGCCTTATTAAAAGAGACCCAGTACTTC. Translated, it gives CASSPGALLKETQYF.

By sample fraction, this clone is medium-sized. This rearrangement joins TRBV5-1 to TRBJ1-2; 9 nucleotides agree with TRBD1. This CDR3 region has 16 residues. Germline CDR1 and CDR2: SGHRS and YFSETQ. The J segment lost 7 bases and the V segment lost 4 bases, leaving 14 bases of the junction unmatched. CDR3 region: CASSDHSRTGEGGYTF. In DNA, the CDR3 is TGCGCCAGCAGCGATCATTCCCGGACAGGGGAGGGTGGCTACACCTTC.

In this sample, this clone turned up a few times. V usage is TRBV7-9 and J usage is TRBJ1-1; 7 bases line up with TRBD1. Germline loops: CDR1 SEHNR, CDR2 FQNEAQ (reference sequence). Losses at the gene ends were 3 bases for V and 3 bases for J; bases not matched to a gene: 1. The CDR3 consists of 13 residues. Here the CDR3 reads CASSLQGDTEAFF. In DNA, the CDR3 is TGTGCCAGCAGCTTGCAGGGGGACACTGAAGCTTTCTTT.

The count of this clone is one. The CDR3 protein is CASSPPTGGTQYF. CDR3 in DNA: TGTGCCAGCAGTCCCCCGACCGGAGGGACCCAGTACTTC. V and J are TRBV28 and TRBJ2-5, with D maybe TRBD2 (5 bases). Germline V lookup: CDR1 MDHEN, CDR2 SYDVKM. The V and J ends lost 5 bases and 7 bases respectively, with 14 bases between them. This CDR3 is built from 13 residues. The whole variable domain, filled in from reference TRBV28 and TRBJ2-5, reads DVKVTQSSRYLVKRTGEKVFLECVQDMDHENMFWYRQDPGLGLRLIYFSYDVKMKEKGDIPEGYSVSREKKERFSLILESASTNQTSMYLCASSPPTGGTQYFGPGTRLLVL.

The genes are TRBV6-2 or TRBV6-3 and TRBJ2-6; no reliable D call. This CDR3 spans 16 amino acids. CDR1 and CDR2 (germline): MNHEY, SVGEGT. Trimming took 2 bases from V and 0 from J, leaving 8 bases between them. CDR3 loop: CASSYPPSSGANVLTF. The DNA for the CDR3 is TGTGCCAGCAGTTACCCCCCTAGCTCTGGGGCCAACGTCCTGACTTTC.

The chain combines TRBV19 with TRBJ1-5, with D unresolved. Trimming left V 3 bases short and J 9 bases short, with 9 bases between. Germline CDR1 LNHDA, CDR2 SQIVND (reference sequence). The CDR3 runs 12 residues. The CDR3: CASSITIRPQHF. DNA for the CDR3: TGTGCCAGTAGTATCACAATCAGGCCCCAGCATTTT.

This clone was picked up a small number of times. J is TRBJ1-2 and V is TRBV4-2; TRBD1 is a possible D gene (5 bases). The CDR3 covers 14 residues. The germline V gene has CDR1 LGHNA and CDR2 YNFKEQ. V was trimmed by 6 bases and J by 2 bases, leaving 13 bases between them. The CDR3 bases are TGTGCCAGCAGGCGAACAGGCGCCAACTATGGCTACACCTTC. As protein: CASRRTGANYGYTF.

J is TRBJ2-3 and V is TRBV3-1 (or the pseudogene TRBV3-2), with 7 bases fitting TRBD2. Germline trimming cut 4 bases from V and 4 bases from J; bases unmatched to any gene: 8. CDR3 length: 15 residues. Germline V gene data show CDR1 as LGHDT and CDR2 as YNNKEL (reference sequence). This chain's CDR3 is CASSPGLVQADTQYF. CDR3 nucleotides: TGTGCCAGCAGCCCCGGACTAGTTCAAGCAGATACGCAGTATTTT.

This chain connects TRBV30 to TRBJ2-5; no clear D. The length of the CDR3 is 12 residues. Germline CDR1 is GTSNPN and CDR2 is SVGIG (reference sequence). The V and J ends lost 5 bases and 4 bases respectively, with 11 bases between them. CDR3 in amino acids: CAWRRSGETQYF. CDR3 coding DNA: TGTGCCTGGCGGCGGAGTGGAGAGACCCAGTACTTC.

The V gene is TRBV20-1, the J gene TRBJ1-1; tentatively, D is TRBD1 (5 bases). Germline V gene data show CDR1 as DFQATT and CDR2 as SNEGSKA (reference sequence). CDR3 length: 13 residues. Trimming pared 3 bases from V and 5 bases from J, leaving 13 bases between. CDR3 residues: CSASFGKGTEAFF. CDR3 nucleotide sequence: TGCAGTGCTAGTTTTGGGAAGGGGACTGAAGCTTTCTTT.

V usage is TRBV11-2 and J usage is TRBJ1-2; TRBD1 is a possible D gene (6 bases). The V end was cut by 0 bases, the J end by 0 bases, with 8 bases between. Germline loops: CDR1 SGHAT, CDR2 FQNNGV. The CDR3 is 15 amino acids. The CDR3 DNA is TGTGCCAGCAGCTTAGAGGGGGCAGCTAACTATGGCTACACCTTC. It is translated as CASSLEGAANYGYTF. The full variable domain, its missing parts supplied by reference TRBV11-2 and TRBJ1-2, is EAGVAQSPRYKIIEKRQSVAFWCNPISGHATLYWYQQILGQGPKLLIQFQNNGVVDDSQLPKDRFSAERLKGVDSTLKIQPAKLEDSAVYLCASSLEGAANYGYTFGSGTRLTVV.